This entry concerns a single TCR beta chain. This clone's antigen is unknown. The input lacks base qualities; no much larger clone sits a single base away. The collaborating institutions used their own protocols to collect whole blood in K2EDTA tubes. For TCRbeta analysis, collaborators shipped samples in one of three forms: frozen whole blood, isolated PBMCs, or DNA extracted from either of those sample types. The sample comes from a study of blood T cell repertoires in COVID-19 (dated by TCRdb to 2020 to 2021). The study in broad terms: Samples from collaborators originated in the United States, Italy and Spain and spanned both the acute and convalescent phases of COVID-19. The material from the prospective study consisted of cDNA or gDNA derived from T cells, B-cell-depleted T cells, or PBMCs. Subjects who had been exposed to COVID-19, were actively infected with it, or had recovered from it provided the deeply sampled blood TCRbeta repertoires that made up the dataset. The repertoires were released in a freely available public database intended as a resource for research on the immune response to SARS-CoV-2. Samples were obtained from the ongoing ImmuneRACE study (first 160 participants) and from approximately 1,200 subjects provided by 6 global collaborators. The sample metadata nearly always contained a de-identified subject ID, COVID-19 status, age in years and sex. Where available, HLA class I and class II types were obtained from metadata supplied by the sample provider rather than from assay-based typing.

Points the paper makes about the study in general: Clinical and demographic metadata were provided uncurated, with the amount varying by source and participant.

The immunoSEQ Assay, a bias-controlled multiplex PCR, was used to amplify TCRbeta CDR3 regions from genomic DNA. In the source study's methods: Nucleated cell counts per sample were estimated from amplification of reference gene primers within the assay. To quantify the absolute abundance of each unique TCRbeta CDR3 rearrangement, sequence reads were collapsed and filtered. Productive Simpson clonality was computed per sample as the square root of Simpson's diversity index over productive rearrangements. Here the immuneACCESS table is served through TCRdb, limited to in-frame sequences with V and J called. Missing clones are a known gap in these copies; in checked studies unresolved V genes cover under half, and the rest lacks a known reason. V, J and clone size derive from that table, while D and trimming were established from the DNA sequence. The sample profile shows 120,000 to 150,000 clones; 84% of them were found once. Of the sample, 35% to 45% is held by the ten largest clones.

CDR1 is given as ENHRY and CDR2 as SYGVKD, both from the germline V gene. V is cut back by 8 bases and J by 8 bases, with 0 bases in the junction unmatched. Measured from the cysteine to the phenylalanine, the CDR3 is 11 residues long. The DNA shown is the 33-base CDR3, in frame from base 1. The source is a human donor in a cohort sampled during active COVID-19. Input material: peripheral blood. Rearrangement joined TRBV10-3 to TRBJ1-2; the junction holds 12 bases that match TRBD1. The nucleotides are TGTGCCATCGGGACAGGGGGCGGCTACACCTTC. Its protein product is CAIGTGGGYTF.